These 21 T cell receptor beta chains were sequenced from one sample in a study of molecular identifiers for immune sequencing clone quantification. TCRdb analysed the PCR reads with MiXCR anew, one entry per CDR3 protein. The table lists more than 8,000 distinct CDR3 sequences, 20% to 25% of them singletons, with more than 1.4% in the top ten. The sequenced material came from naive CD8+ T cells from blood, with Jurkat cell RNA spiked in. Subset in this sample: FACS-sorted CD8+CD4-CCR7+CD45RA+ naive T cells. The receptors stem from a human donor in good health. Some libraries in this study had Jurkat cell RNA spiked in.

By share, this clonotype counts as medium-sized (0.01 to 0.1%). The V gene is TRBV7-9, the J gene TRBJ1-2; D gene unclear. CDR3 size: 12 residues. Germline V gives CDR1 SEHNR, CDR2 FQNEAQ (reference sequence). Trimming removed 5 bases from V and 6 bases from J, with 10 bases in between. The CDR3 DNA reads TGTGCCAGCAGCCCCGACCCGAATGGCTACACCTTC. This translates into CASSPDPNGYTF.

The chain links TRBV13 to TRBJ2-1; 11 nucleotides line up with TRBD2. The CDR3 has 14 residues. Per germline, CDR1 PRHDT and CDR2 FYEKMQ (reference sequence). V lost 6 bases and J lost 3; bases outside the gene matches: 1. CDR3 residues: CASRLAGDYNEQFF. The CDR3 DNA reads TGTGCCAGCAGACTAGCGGGAGACTACAATGAGCAGTTCTTC.

Points on this clonotype: This may be a read error, as it is one base from a much larger clone. V gene TRBV6-2 or TRBV6-3 combines with J gene TRBJ2-7, with 12 bases matching TRBD2. The CDR3 runs to 15 residues. The germline gives CDR1 MNHEY, CDR2 SVGEGT. Germline trimming cut 8 bases from V and 2 bases from J; bases unmatched to any gene: 7. CDR3: CASCGLAGQTYEQYF. CDR3 in DNA: TGTGCCAGCTGTGGACTAGCGGGGCAAACCTACGAGCAGTACTTC.

Regarding this clonotype: This may be a read error, as it is one base from a much larger clone. CDR3: CAWGLASSETQYF. Written as DNA, the CDR3 is TGTGCCTGGGGCCTGGCCAGCTCAGAGACCCAGTACTTC. V gene TRBV30 combines with J gene TRBJ2-5; D remains ambiguous. The germline V and J ends were trimmed by 5 bases and 4 bases, with 14 bases remaining between them. The CDR3 contains 13 residues. The germline V gene has CDR1 GTSNPN and CDR2 SVGIG (reference sequence).

Many counts were recorded for this clonotype. The J gene is TRBJ2-1, the V gene TRBV7-6; D is undetermined. Germline-derived CDR1 and CDR2 are SGHVS and FNYEAQ. The CDR3 runs to 13 residues. Between the trimmed V and J ends, which lost 2 bases and 5 bases, there was a span of 7 bases. The CDR3 region has the DNA TGTGCCAGCAGCTTAACATCGGACAATGAGCAGTTCTTC. Amino acid sequence: CASSLTSDNEQFF. The whole variable domain, remainder taken from reference TRBV7-6 and TRBJ2-1, is GAGVSQSPRYKVTKRGQDVALRCDPISGHVSLYWYRQALGQGPEFLTYFNYEAQQDKSGLPNDRFSAERPEGSISTLTIQRTEQRDSAMYRCASSLTSDNEQFFGPGTRLTVL.

This clonotype is medium-sized. This sequence joins TRBV7-6 and TRBJ2-5; 9 positions match TRBD1. The CDR3 length is 14 residues. CDR1 SGHVS and CDR2 FNYEAQ come from the germline V gene. V was pared by 5 bases and J by 3 bases, with 4 bases of the junction left unmatched. This chain's CDR3 is CASSNRDREETQYF. The CDR3 DNA reads as TGTGCCAGCAGCAACCGGGACAGGGAAGAGACCCAGTACTTC.

This clonotype showed up just a few times. This chain uses TRBV27 with TRBJ2-3, with a tentative D call TRBD2 (5 bases). The ends were cut back, 5 bases at V and 1 base at J, with 19 bases in the middle. The CDR3 has 17 amino acids. Germline V gene sequence: CDR1 MNHEY, CDR2 SMNVEV (reference sequence). The CDR3, as DNA: TGTGCCAGCAGTCCCCCAGCGGCAACTCCCCGCACAGATACGCAGTATTTT. Protein sequence: CASSPPAATPRTDTQYF.

This clonotype has only a few counts. The chain combines TRBV6-1 with TRBJ1-4; possible D gene TRBD1, 5 bases. The CDR3 extends over 15 amino acids. Trimming shortened V by 6 bases and J by 7 bases, and 18 bases separated the two germline ends. CDR1 is MNHNS, CDR2 SASEGT, per germline. In DNA form, the CDR3 reads TGTGCCAGCAGCACCAGGGAGGCGTTAGGTGAAAAACTGTTTTTT. The encoded protein is CASSTREALGEKLFF.

This clonotype has ten or more counts. The chain has TRBV12-3 or TRBV12-4 and TRBJ2-7, with 7 bases fitting TRBD2. The CDR3 length is 13 residues. Germline trimming cut 7 bases from V and 2 bases from J; bases unmatched to any gene: 5. The CDR3 reads CASKASGPYEQYF. CDR3 in DNA: TGTGCCAGCAAGGCTAGCGGCCCCTACGAGCAGTACTTC.

This clonotype was counted at least ten times. The CDR3 DNA reads as TGTGCCAGTAGTTTCGGGGTCGGGACCTACGAGCAGTACTTC. This codes for CASSFGVGTYEQYF. The chain combines TRBV19 with TRBJ2-7, with D possibly TRBD2 on 5 matching bases. The V gene's germline CDR1 is LNHDA and CDR2 SQIVND (reference sequence). This CDR3 has 14 amino acids. V lost 5 bases and J lost 2, with 13 bases in between.

This clonotype was detected many times. This chain uses TRBV27 with TRBJ2-5; D might be TRBD1 (6 bases). Germline V gives CDR1 MNHEY, CDR2 SMNVEV (reference sequence). Trimming cost V 7 bases and J 4 bases, with 7 bases left between them. The CDR3 is 11 amino acids. The CDR3 nucleotides are TGTGCCAGCAAGACAGGAGAGACCCAGTACTTC. It codes for CASKTGETQYF.

This clonotype was found a few times. A read error is possible here, since a much larger clone lies one base away. The CDR3 DNA follows: TGTGCGGGCGGACAAACGGTGGCCGGGGAGCTGTTTTTT. Amino acids: CAGGQTVAGELFF. This chain uses TRBV28 with TRBJ2-2; D may be TRBD1 (5 bases). This CDR3 has 13 amino acids. Germline CDR1 reads MDHEN; CDR2 reads SYDVKM.

Remarks on this clonotype: One base away lies a much larger clone, so this may be a sequencing read error. The V call is TRBV4-1, the J call TRBJ2-3, with D unresolved. Trimming took off 0 bases at V and 4 bases at J, with 8 bases between the two ends. Germline CDR1 and CDR2: MGHRA and YSYEKL. CDR3 length equals 14 residues. CDR3 sequence: CASSQDPPSDTQYF. The CDR3 coding sequence is TGCGCCAGCAGCCAAGACCCGCCCTCAGATACGCAGTATTTT.

The J gene is TRBJ2-1, the V gene TRBV27, with 7 bases lining up with TRBD1. The junction had 9 bases not matched to a gene; V was cut back by 5 bases and J by 2 bases. This CDR3 spans 16 amino acids. CDR1 is MNHEY and CDR2 is SMNVEV in the germline V gene (reference sequence). The CDR3 region is CASSRTQGITYNEQFF. The DNA of the CDR3 is TGTGCCAGCAGTAGAACACAGGGGATTACCTACAATGAGCAGTTCTTC.

By its share, this clonotype is medium-sized. At one end the junction does not follow the germline gene, possibly because of a read error. The V and J genes are TRBV7-9 and TRBJ1-4; 8 nucleotides match TRBD1. Germline values: CDR1 SEHNR, CDR2 FQNEAQ (reference sequence). The CDR3 runs to 15 residues. The CDR3: CASSHLSGGNEELFF. The DNA for the CDR3 is TGTGCCAGCAGCCATTTGTCAGGGGGCAATGAAGAACTGTTTTTT.

This clonotype is classed as medium-sized. This chain links TRBV4-3 with TRBJ2-5, with a possible D match to TRBD1 (6 bases). From germline, CDR1 is LGHNA and CDR2 YSLEER. Trimming cost V 0 bases and J 1 base, with 6 bases left between them. This CDR3 region has 14 residues. The CDR3 sequence: CASSQEQGQETQYF. The CDR3 nucleotides are TGCGCCAGCAGCCAAGAACAGGGCCAAGAGACCCAGTACTTC.

This clonotype was seen a handful of times. The chain links TRBV27 to TRBJ2-7; D possibly corresponds to TRBD1 (6 bases). CDR1 is MNHEY and CDR2 is SMNVEV in the germline V gene (reference sequence). CDR3 length: 15 residues. V lost 8 bases to trimming and J lost 0 bases, with 17 bases between them. The CDR3 protein is CASHSGQGYSYEQYF. In DNA, the CDR3 is TGTGCCAGCCACTCCGGGCAGGGGTACTCCTACGAGCAGTACTTC.

Only one count was recorded for this clonotype. At one end, the junction sequence differs from germline, possibly due to a read error. The chain couples TRBV7-9 to TRBJ2-3; TRBD1 agrees at 12 bases. CDR3 length: 17 amino acids. In germline, CDR1 is SEHNR, CDR2 FQNEAQ (reference sequence). CDR3 protein: CAGSSAAGQGASDTQYF. CDR3 DNA sequence: TGTGCCGGCAGCTCAGCTGCGGGACAGGGGGCTTCAGATACGCAGTATTTT. The full variable domain, its missing parts supplied by reference TRBV7-9 and TRBJ2-3, is DTGVSQNPRHKITKRGQNVTFRCDPISEHNRLYWYRQTLGQGPEFLTYFQNEAQLEKSRLLSDRFSAERPKGSFSTLEIQRTEQGDSAMYLCAGSSAAGQGASDTQYFGPGTRLTVL.

In its sample, this clonotype ranks as medium-sized. The CDR3 bases are TGTGCCAGCAGCCTAGCGGCGGGGGGGATCACAGATACGCAGTATTTT. Translation: CASSLAAGGITDTQYF. V is TRBV2 and J is TRBJ2-3, with TRBD2 matching 9 bases. The CDR3 length is 16 residues. Germline values: CDR1 SNHLY, CDR2 FYNNEI. Losses at the gene ends were 6 bases for V and 2 bases for J; bases not matched to a gene: 9. The variable domain in full, completed from reference TRBV2 and TRBJ2-3, reads EPEVTQTPSHQVTQMGQEVILRCVPISNHLYFYWYRQILGQKVEFLVSFYNNEISEKSEIFDDQFSVERPDGSNFTLKIRSTKLEDSAMYFCASSLAAGGITDTQYFGPGTRLTVL.

For this clonotype: Given a much more abundant clone one base away, this may be a read error. This sequence joins TRBV2 and TRBJ2-1; 11 bases map to TRBD1. This CDR3 comprises 15 residues. Germline assignment: CDR1 SNHLY and CDR2 FYNNEI. CDR3 nucleotide sequence: TGTGCCAGCTGTGAAAGGACAGGGGGCTTGAATGAGCAGTTCTTC. Translation gives CASCERTGGLNEQFF.

For this clonotype: At one of its ends the junction is not consistent with the germline gene, which may arise from a read error. This rearrangement joins TRBV4-3 to TRBJ2-1, with D tentatively TRBD2 (6 bases). Germline CDR1 is LGHNA and CDR2 is YSLEER. The CDR3 extends over 16 amino acids. As DNA, the CDR3 is TGCGCCGGCAGCCAAGATGCGGGATTCCGCTACAATGAGCAGTTCTTC. Translated: CAGSQDAGFRYNEQFF.